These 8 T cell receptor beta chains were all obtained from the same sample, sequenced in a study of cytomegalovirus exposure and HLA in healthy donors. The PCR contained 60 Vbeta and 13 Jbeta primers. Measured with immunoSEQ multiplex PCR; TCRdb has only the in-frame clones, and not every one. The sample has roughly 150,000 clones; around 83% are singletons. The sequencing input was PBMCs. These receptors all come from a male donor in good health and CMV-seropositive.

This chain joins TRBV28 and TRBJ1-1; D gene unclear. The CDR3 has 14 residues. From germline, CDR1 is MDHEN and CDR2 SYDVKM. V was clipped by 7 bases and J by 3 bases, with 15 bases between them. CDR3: CASTTPTGYTEAFF. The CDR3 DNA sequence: TGTGCCAGCACCACCCCCACGGGGTACACTGAAGCTTTCTTT.

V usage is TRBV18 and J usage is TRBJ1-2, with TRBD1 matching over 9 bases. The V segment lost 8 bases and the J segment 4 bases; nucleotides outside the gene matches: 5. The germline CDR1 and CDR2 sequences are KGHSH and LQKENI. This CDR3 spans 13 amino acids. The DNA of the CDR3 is TGTGCCAGCACCCTGGACAGGGGCTATGGCTACACCTTC. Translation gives CASTLDRGYGYTF.

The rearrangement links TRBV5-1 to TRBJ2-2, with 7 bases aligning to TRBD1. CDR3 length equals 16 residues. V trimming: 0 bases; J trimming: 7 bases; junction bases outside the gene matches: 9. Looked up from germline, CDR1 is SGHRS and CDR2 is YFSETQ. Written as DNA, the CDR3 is TGCGCCAGCAGCTTGGGACAGGGAAGCAATGGCGGGGAGCTGTTTTTT. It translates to CASSLGQGSNGGELFF.

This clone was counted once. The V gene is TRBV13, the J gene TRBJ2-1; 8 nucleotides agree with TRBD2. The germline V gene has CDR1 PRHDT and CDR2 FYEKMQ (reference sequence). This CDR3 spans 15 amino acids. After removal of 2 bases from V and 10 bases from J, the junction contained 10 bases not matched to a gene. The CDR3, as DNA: TGTGCCAGCAGCTTAAAGCGGGGGACCCAAGGGGAGCAGTTCTTC. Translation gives CASSLKRGTQGEQFF.

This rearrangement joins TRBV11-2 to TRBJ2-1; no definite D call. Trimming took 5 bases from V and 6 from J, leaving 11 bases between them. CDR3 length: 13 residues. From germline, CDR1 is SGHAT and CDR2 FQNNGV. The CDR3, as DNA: TGTGCCAGCAGCCAACTTAGCTTCAATGAGCAGTTCTTC. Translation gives CASSQLSFNEQFF.

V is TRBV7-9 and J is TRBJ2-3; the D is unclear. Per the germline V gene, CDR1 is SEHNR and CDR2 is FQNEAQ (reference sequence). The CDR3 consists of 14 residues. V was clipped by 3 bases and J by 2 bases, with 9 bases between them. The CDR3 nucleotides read TGTGCCAGCAGCTTCGTTCAGAACACAGATACGCAGTATTTT. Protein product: CASSFVQNTDTQYF.

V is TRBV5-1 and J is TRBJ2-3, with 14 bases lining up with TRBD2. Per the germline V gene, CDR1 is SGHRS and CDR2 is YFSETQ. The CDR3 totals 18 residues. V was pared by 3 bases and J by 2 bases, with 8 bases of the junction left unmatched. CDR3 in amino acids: CASSSGLAGGIFTDTQYF. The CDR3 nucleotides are TGCGCCAGCAGCTCTGGACTAGCGGGGGGTATATTCACAGATACGCAGTATTTT.

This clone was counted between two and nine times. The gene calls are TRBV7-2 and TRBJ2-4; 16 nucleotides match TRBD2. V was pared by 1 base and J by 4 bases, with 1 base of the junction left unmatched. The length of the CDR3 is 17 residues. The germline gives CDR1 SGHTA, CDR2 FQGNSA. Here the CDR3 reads CASSLGGLAGGKNIQYF. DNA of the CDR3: TGTGCCAGCAGCTTAGGGGGACTAGCGGGAGGGAAAAACATTCAGTACTTC.